The clone carrying this T cell receptor (beta chain) was counted ten times or more. Its antigen remains unidentified. TCRdb reanalysed the reads using MiXCR and keeps one entry per CDR3 protein. The table has about 920,000 distinct CDR3 sequences, about 33% seen once. This entry comes from a study of T cell repertoires in cytomegalovirus infection. Study context: Well-studied HLA-B-restricted epitopes and recently identified HLA-C-restricted epitopes of CMV were both used in the study.

Study conclusions and caveats: Summed public TCR beta family frequency identified CMV carriers bearing the relevant HLA.

The CDR3 has 16 amino acids. Germline V gene lookup returns CDR1 MNHNS and CDR2 SASEGT. J gave up 4 bases and V 6 bases, and 13 bases lay outside the gene matches. This receptor was taken from a human donor in good health (CMV status not recorded). Some clones in this sample may be carry-over from other donors' samples. The sample consisted of cultured CD8+ T cells from PBMCs, taken from culture after CMV antigen stimulation. The chain joins TRBV6-1 to TRBJ2-3, with 7 bases lining up with TRBD1. This chain's CDR3 is CASREPKGGIPDTQYF. In nucleotides, the CDR3 is TGTGCCAGCAGGGAGCCGAAAGGGGGCATTCCAGATACGCAGTATTTT.